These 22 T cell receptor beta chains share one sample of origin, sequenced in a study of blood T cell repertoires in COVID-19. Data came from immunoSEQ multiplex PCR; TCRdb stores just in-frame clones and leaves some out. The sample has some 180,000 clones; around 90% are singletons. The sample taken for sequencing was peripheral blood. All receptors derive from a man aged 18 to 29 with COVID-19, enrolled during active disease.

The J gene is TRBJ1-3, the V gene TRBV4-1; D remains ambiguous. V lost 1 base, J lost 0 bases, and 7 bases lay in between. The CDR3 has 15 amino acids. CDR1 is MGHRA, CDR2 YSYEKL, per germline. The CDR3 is CASSQAPSSGNTIYF. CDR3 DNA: TGCGCCAGCAGCCAAGCCCCGAGCTCTGGAAACACCATATATTTT.

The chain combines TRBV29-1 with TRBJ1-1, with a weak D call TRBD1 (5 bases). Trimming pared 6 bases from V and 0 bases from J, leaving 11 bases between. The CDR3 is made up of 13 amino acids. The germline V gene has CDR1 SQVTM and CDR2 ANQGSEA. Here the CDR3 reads CSVQGRLNTEAFF. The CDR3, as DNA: TGCAGCGTCCAGGGCAGACTGAACACTGAAGCTTTCTTT.

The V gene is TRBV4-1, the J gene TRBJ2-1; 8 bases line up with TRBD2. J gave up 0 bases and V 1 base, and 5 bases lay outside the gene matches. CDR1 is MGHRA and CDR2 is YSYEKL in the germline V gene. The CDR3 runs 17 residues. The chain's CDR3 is CASSQVLAGISYNEQFF. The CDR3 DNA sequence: TGCGCCAGCAGCCAAGTGTTAGCGGGAATCTCCTACAATGAGCAGTTCTTC.

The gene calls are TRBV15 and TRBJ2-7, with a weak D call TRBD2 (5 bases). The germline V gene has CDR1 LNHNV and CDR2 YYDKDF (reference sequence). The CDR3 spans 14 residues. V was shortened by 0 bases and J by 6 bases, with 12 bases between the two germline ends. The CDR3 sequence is CATSRDSRTPEQYF. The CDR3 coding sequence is TGTGCCACCAGCAGAGATTCTAGGACTCCCGAGCAGTACTTC.

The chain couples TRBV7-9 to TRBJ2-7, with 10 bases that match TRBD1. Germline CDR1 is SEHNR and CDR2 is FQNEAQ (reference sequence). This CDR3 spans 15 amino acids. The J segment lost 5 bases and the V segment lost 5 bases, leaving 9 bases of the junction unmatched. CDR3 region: CASSPTGQGYNEQYF. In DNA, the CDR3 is TGTGCCAGCAGCCCAACGGGACAGGGGTATAACGAGCAGTACTTC.

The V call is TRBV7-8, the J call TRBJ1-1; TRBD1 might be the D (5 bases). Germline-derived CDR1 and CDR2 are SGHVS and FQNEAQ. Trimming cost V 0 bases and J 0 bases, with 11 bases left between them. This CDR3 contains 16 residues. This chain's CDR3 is CASSLAPPGVNTEAFF. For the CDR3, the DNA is TGTGCCAGCAGCTTAGCCCCCCCGGGGGTGAACACTGAAGCTTTCTTT.

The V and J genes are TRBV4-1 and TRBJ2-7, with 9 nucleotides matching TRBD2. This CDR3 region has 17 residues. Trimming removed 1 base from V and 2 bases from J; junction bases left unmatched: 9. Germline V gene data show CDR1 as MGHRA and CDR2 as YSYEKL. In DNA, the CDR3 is TGCGCCAGCAGCCAAGCTTCCGGGACTAGCCCACCCTACGAGCAGTACTTC. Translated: CASSQASGTSPPYEQYF.

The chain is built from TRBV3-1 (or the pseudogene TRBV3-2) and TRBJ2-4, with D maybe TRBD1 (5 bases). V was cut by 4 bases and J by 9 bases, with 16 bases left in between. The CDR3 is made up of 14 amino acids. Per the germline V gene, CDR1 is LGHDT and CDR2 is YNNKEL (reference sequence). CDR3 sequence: CASSLGVEMGIQYF. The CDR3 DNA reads TGTGCCAGCAGCCTAGGGGTGGAGATGGGCATTCAGTACTTC.

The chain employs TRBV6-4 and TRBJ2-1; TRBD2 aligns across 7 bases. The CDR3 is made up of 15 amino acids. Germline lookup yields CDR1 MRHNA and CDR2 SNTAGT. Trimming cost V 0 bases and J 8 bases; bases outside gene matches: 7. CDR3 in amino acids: CASSDSYGGIDEQFF. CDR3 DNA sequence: TGTGCCAGCAGTGACTCTTACGGGGGGATTGATGAGCAGTTCTTC.

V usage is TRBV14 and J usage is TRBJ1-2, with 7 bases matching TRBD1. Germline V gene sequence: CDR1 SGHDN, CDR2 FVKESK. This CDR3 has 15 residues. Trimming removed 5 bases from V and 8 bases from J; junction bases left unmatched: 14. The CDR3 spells CASSVRDSPLRGYTF. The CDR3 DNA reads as TGTGCCAGCAGCGTCCGGGACAGTCCTTTGAGGGGCTACACCTTC.

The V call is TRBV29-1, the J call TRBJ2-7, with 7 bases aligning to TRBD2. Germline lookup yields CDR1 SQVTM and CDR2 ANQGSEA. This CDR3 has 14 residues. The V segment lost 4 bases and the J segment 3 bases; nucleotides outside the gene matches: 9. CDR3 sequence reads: CSVAGGRDYYEQYF. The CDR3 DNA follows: TGCAGCGTTGCTGGGGGGAGGGATTACTACGAGCAGTACTTC.

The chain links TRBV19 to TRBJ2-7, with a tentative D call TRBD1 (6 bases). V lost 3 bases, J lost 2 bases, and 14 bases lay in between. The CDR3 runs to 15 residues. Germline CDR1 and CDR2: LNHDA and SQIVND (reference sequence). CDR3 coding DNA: TGTGCCAGTAGTATCCGACAGGAGAGCACCTACGAGCAGTACTTC. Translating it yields CASSIRQESTYEQYF.

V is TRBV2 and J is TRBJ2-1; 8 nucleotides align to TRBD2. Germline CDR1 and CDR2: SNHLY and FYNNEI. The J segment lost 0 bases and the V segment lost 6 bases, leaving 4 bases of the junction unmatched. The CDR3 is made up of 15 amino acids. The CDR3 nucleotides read TGTGCCAGCAGCTATAGCGGGAACTCCTACAATGAGCAGTTCTTC. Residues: CASSYSGNSYNEQFF.

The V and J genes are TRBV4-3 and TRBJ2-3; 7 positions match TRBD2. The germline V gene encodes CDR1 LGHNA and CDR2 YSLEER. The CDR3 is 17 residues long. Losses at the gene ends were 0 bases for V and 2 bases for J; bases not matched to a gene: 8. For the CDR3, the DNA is TGCGCCAGCAGCCAAGATTGGGACGGGAGGATCACAGATACGCAGTATTTT. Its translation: CASSQDWDGRITDTQYF.

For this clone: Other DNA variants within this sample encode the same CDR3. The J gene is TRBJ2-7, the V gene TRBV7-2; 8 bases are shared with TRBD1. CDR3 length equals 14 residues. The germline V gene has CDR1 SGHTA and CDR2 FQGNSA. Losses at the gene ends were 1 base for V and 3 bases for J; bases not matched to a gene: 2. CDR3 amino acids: CASSLGQGIYEQYF. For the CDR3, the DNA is TGTGCCAGCAGCTTAGGACAGGGGATCTACGAGCAGTACTTC.

This CDR3 reads CASSLARLAGNPEQYF. In DNA, the CDR3 is TGTGCCAGCAGCTTAGCCAGGCTAGCGGGAAATCCCGAGCAGTACTTC. The rearrangement links TRBV11-2 to TRBJ2-7, with 9 bases matching TRBD2. CDR1 and CDR2 from the germline V gene are SGHAT and FQNNGV. V lost 1 base to trimming and J lost 6 bases; unmatched junction nucleotides: 10. This CDR3 comprises 16 residues.

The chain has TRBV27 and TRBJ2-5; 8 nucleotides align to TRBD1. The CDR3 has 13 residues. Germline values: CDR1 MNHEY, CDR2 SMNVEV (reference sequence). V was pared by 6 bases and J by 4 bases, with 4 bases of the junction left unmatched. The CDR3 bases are TGTGCCAGCAGCCAGACAGGGGTAGAGACCCAGTACTTC. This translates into CASSQTGVETQYF.

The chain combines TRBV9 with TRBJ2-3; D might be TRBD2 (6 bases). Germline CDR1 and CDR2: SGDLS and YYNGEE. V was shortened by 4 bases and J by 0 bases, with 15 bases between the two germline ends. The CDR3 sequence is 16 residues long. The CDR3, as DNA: TGTGCCAGCAGCCCCCCACTAGCAGCTAGCACAGATACGCAGTATTTT. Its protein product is CASSPPLAASTDTQYF.

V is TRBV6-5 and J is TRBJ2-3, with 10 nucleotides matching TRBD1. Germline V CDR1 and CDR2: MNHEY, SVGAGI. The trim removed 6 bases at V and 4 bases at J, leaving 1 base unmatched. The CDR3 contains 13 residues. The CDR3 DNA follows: TGTGCCAGCAGGACAGGGGGCGCAGATACGCAGTATTTT. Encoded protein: CASRTGGADTQYF.

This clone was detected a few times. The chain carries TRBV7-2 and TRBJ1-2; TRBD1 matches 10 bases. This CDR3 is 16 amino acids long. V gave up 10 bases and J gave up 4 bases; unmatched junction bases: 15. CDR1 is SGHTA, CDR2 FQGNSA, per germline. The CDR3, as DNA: TGTGCCACCTCGATCCGGGGGGACAGGGGTGGCTATGGCTACACCTTC. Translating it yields CATSIRGDRGGYGYTF. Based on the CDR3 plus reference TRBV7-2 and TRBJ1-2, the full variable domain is GAGVSQSPSNKVTEKGKDVELRCDPISGHTALYWYRQSLGQGLEFLIYFQGNSAPDKSGLPSDRFSAERTGGSVSTLTIQRTQQEDSAVYLCATSIRGDRGGYGYTFGSGTRLTVV.

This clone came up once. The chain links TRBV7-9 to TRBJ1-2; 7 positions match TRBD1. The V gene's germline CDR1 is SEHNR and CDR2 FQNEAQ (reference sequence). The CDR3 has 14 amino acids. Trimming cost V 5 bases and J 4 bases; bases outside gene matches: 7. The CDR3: CASSQAGTVYGYTF. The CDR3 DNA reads TGTGCCAGCAGCCAAGCCGGGACAGTCTATGGCTACACCTTC.

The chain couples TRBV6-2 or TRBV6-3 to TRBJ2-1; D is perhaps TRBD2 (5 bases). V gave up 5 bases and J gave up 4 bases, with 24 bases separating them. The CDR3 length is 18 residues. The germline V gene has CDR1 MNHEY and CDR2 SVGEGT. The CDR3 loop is CASSTPLGVTRLYNEQFF. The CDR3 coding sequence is TGTGCCAGCAGTACACCCCTCGGGGTCACCCGACTTTACAATGAGCAGTTCTTC.